What follows is one TCR beta chain and its context. The method was immunoSEQ multiplex PCR; TCRdb's version includes in-frame clones alone and lacks a portion of them. Among 45,000 or so clones listed, almost 90% were seen once. The data stem from a study of OX40 agonist ivuxolimab in advanced cancers. This material consisted of CD4+ or CD8+ T cells sorted from blood, taken in a trial of the OX40 agonist ivuxolimab. The TCR was taken from an adult with an advanced solid tumor such as melanoma, head and neck, liver or kidney cancer.

CDR3 sequence reads: CAISETGQPQHF. The CDR3 DNA follows: TGTGCCATCAGTGAGACGGGTCAGCCCCAGCATTTT. This sequence joins TRBV10-3 and TRBJ1-5; D is unclear. The ends were cut back, 2 bases at V and 6 bases at J, with 5 bases in the middle. This CDR3 spans 12 amino acids. CDR1 is ENHRY and CDR2 is SYGVKD in the germline V gene.